This TCR beta chain was found in a study of blood T cell repertoires in COVID-19. For the study at large: Sites in the United States, Italy and Spain provided acute and convalescent COVID-19 samples. In each case, the material was cDNA or gDNA derived from T cells, B-cell-depleted T cells, or PBMCs.

Sequencing was performed with immunoSEQ multiplex PCR; in TCRdb, only in-frame clones are kept and a portion is missing. The sample has roughly 180,000 clones; 84% are singletons. Germline loops: CDR1 MNHEY, CDR2 SMNVEV (reference sequence). V trimming: 5 bases; J trimming: 2 bases; junction bases outside the gene matches: 11. This CDR3 contains 17 residues. The J gene is TRBJ1-5, the V gene TRBV27; 8 bases fit TRBD1. The receptor's source is a human donor in a cohort sampled during active COVID-19. The sequenced sample was peripheral blood. The CDR3 spells CASSPTGQGLGNQPQHF. CDR3 coding DNA: TGTGCCAGCAGTCCAACAGGACAGGGTCTAGGCAATCAGCCCCAGCATTTT.